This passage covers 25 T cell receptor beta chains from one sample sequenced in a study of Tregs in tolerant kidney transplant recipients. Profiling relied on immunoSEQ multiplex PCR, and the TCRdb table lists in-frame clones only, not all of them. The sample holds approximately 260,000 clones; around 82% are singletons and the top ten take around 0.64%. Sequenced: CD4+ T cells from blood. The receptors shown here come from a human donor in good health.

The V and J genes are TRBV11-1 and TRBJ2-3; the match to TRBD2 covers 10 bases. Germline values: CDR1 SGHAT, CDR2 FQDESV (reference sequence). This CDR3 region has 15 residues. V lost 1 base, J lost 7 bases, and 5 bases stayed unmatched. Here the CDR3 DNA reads TGTGCCAGCAGCTTAGGAGCGGGGGGGCACTATACGCAGTATTTT. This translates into CASSLGAGGHYTQYF.

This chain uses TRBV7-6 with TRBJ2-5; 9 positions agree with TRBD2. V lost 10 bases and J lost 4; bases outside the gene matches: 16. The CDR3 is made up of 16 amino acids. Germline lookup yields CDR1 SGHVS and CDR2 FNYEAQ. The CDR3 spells CATHARSSGALETQYF. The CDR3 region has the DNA TGTGCCACTCATGCGAGATCTAGCGGGGCGTTAGAGACCCAGTACTTC.

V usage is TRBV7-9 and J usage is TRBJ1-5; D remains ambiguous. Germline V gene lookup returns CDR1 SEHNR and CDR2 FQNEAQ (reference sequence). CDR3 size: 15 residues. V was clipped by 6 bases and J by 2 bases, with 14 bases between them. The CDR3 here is CASSQTLGGNQPQHF. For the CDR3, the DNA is TGTGCCAGCAGTCAGACCTTAGGAGGCAATCAGCCCCAGCATTTT.

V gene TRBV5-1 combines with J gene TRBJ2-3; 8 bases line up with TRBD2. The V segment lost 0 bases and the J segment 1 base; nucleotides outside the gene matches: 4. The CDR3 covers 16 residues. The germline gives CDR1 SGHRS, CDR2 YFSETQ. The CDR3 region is CASSLVPAGGTDTQYF. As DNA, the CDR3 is TGCGCCAGCAGCTTGGTTCCAGCGGGGGGCACAGATACGCAGTATTTT.

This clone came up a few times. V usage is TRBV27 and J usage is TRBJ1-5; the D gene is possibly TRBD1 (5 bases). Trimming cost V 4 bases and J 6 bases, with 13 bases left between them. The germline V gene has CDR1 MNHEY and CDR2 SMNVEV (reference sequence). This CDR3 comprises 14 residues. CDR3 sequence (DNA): TGTGCCAGCAGTTCCCGACGGGGGAGTCAGCCCCAGCATTTT. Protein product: CASSSRRGSQPQHF.

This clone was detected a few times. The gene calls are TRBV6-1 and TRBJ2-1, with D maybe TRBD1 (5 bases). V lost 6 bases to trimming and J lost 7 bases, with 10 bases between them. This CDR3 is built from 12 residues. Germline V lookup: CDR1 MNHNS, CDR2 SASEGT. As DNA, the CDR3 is TGTGCCAGCAGCACCACAGGTAATGAGCAGTTCTTC. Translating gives CASSTTGNEQFF.

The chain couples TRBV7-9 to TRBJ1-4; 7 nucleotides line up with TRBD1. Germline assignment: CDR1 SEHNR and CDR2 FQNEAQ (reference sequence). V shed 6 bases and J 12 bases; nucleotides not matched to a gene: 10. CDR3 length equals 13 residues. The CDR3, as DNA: TGTGCCAGCAGTTTATATACAGGGGCCCAACTGTTTTTT. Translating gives CASSLYTGAQLFF.

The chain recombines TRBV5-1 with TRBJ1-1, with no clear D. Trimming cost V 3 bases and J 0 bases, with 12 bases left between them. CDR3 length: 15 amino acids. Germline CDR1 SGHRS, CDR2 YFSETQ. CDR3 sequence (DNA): TGCGCCAGCAGCTCTGGACTGTACATGAACACTGAAGCTTTCTTT. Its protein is CASSSGLYMNTEAFF.

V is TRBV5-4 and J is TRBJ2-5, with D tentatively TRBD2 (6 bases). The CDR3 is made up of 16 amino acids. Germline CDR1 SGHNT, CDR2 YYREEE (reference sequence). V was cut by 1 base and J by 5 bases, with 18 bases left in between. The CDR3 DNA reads TGTGCCAGCAGCTTGCGACGGGAGAGGGGAGGTGAGACCCAGTACTTC. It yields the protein CASSLRRERGGETQYF.

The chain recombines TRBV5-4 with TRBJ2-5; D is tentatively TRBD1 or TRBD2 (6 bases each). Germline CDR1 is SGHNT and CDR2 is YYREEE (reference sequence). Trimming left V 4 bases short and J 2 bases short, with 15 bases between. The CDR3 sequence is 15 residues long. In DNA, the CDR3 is TGTGCCAGCAGCCGAGAAAGGGGGGCTCAAGAGACCCAGTACTTC. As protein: CASSRERGAQETQYF.

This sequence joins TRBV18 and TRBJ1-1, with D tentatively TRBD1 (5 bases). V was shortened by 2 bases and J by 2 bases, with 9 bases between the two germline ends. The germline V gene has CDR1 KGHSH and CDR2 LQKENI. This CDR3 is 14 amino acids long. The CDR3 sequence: CASSPDQGNTEAFF. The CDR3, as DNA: TGTGCCAGCTCACCAGACCAGGGAAACACTGAAGCTTTCTTT. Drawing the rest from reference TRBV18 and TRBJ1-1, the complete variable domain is NAGVMQNPRHLVRRRGQEARLRCSPMKGHSHVYWYRQLPEEGLKFMVYLQKENIIDESGMPKERFSAEFPKEGPSILRIQQVVRGDSAAYFCASSPDQGNTEAFFGQGTRLTVV.

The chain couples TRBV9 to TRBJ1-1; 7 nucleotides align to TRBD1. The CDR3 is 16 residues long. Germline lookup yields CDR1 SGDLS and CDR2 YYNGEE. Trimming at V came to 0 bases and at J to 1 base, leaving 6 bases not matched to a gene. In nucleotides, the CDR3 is TGTGCCAGCAGCGTAGGAGACAGGGAGACGAACACTGAAGCTTTCTTT. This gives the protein CASSVGDRETNTEAFF.

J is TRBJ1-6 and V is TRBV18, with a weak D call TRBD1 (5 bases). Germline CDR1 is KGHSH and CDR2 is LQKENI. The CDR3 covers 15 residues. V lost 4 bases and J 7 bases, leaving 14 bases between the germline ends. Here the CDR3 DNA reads TGTGCCAGCTCACTAGCCCGGGACCTCAATTCACCCCTCCACTTT. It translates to CASSLARDLNSPLHF.

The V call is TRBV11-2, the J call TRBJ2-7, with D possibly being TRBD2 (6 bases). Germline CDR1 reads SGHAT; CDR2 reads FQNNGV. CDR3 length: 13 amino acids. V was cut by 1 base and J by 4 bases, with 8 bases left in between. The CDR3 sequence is CASSLAAGYEQYF. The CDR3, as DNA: TGTGCCAGCAGCTTAGCGGCGGGGTACGAGCAGTACTTC. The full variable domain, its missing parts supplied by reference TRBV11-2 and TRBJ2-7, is EAGVAQSPRYKIIEKRQSVAFWCNPISGHATLYWYQQILGQGPKLLIQFQNNGVVDDSQLPKDRFSAERLKGVDSTLKIQPAKLEDSAVYLCASSLAAGYEQYFGPGTRLTVT.

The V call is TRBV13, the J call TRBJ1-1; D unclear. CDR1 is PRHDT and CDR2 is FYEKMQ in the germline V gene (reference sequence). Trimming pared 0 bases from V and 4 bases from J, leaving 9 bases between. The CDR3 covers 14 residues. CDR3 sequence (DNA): TGTGCCAGCAGCTTAGGGGAACTGAGCACTGAAGCTTTCTTT. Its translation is CASSLGELSTEAFF.

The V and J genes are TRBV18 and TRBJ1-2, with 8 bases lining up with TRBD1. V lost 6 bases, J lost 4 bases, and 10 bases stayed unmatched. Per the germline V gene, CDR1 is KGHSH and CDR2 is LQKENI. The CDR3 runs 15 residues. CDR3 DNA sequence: TGTGCCAGCTCGCCGCTCGGACAGGGAACCTATGGCTACACCTTC. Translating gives CASSPLGQGTYGYTF.

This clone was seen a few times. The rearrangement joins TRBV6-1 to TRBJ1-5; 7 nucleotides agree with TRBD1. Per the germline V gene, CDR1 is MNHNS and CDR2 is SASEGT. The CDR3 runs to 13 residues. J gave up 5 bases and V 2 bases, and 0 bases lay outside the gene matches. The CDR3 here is CASSEQGDQPQHF. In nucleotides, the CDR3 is TGTGCCAGCAGTGAACAGGGGGATCAGCCCCAGCATTTT.

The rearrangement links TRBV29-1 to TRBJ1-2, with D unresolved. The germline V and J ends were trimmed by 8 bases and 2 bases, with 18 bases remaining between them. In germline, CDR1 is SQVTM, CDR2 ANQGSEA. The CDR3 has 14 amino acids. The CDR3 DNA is TGCAGCTCAAATGAGGGAACGGGAAACTATGGCTACACCTTC. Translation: CSSNEGTGNYGYTF.

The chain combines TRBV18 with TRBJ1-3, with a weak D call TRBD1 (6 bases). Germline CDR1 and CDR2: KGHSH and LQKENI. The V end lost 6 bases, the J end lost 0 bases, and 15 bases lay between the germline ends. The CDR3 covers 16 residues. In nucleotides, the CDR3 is TGTGCCAGCTCTCAACGGGACAAGAACTCTGGAAACACCATATATTTT. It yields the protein CASSQRDKNSGNTIYF.

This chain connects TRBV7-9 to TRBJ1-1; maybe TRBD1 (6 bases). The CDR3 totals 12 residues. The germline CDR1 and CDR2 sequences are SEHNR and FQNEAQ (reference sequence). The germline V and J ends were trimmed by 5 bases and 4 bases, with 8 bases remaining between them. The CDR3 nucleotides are TGTGCCAGCAGCATCAGGGGCACTGAAGCTTTCTTT. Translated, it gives CASSIRGTEAFF. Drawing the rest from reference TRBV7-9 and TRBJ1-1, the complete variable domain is DTGVSQNPRHKITKRGQNVTFRCDPISEHNRLYWYRQTLGQGPEFLTYFQNEAQLEKSRLLSDRFSAERPKGSFSTLEIQRTEQGDSAMYLCASSIRGTEAFFGQGTRLTVV.

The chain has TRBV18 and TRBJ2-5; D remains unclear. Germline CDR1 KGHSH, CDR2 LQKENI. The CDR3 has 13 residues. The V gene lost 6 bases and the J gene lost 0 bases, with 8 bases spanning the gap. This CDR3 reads CASSQNNQETQYF. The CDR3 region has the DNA TGTGCCAGCTCTCAGAACAACCAAGAGACCCAGTACTTC.

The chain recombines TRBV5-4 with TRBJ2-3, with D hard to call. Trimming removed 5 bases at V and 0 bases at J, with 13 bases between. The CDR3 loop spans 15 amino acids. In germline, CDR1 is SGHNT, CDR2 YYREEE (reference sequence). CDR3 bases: TGTGCCAGCAGAGCAGGACCAGGAAGCACAGATACGCAGTATTTT. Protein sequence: CASRAGPGSTDTQYF.

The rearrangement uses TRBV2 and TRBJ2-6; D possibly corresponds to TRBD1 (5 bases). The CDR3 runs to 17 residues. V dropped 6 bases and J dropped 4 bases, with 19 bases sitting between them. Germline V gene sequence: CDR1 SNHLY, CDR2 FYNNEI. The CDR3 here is CASRQVALRAGANVLTF. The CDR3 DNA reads TGTGCCAGCAGACAGGTGGCATTGAGAGCCGGGGCCAACGTCCTGACTTTC.

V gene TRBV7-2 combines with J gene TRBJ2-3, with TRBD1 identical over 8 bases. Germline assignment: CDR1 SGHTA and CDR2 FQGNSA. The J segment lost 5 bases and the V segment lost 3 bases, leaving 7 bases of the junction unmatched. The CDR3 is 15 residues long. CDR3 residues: CASSFPDRGIDTQYF. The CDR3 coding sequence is TGTGCCAGCAGCTTCCCCGACAGGGGCATAGATACGCAGTATTTT.

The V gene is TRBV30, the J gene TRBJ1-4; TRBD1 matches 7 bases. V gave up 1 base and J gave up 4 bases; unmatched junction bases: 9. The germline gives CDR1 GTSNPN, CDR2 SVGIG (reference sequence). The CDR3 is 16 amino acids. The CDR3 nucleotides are TGTGCCTGGAGTGCCTTGGGGGGACAGCTTAATGAAAAACTGTTTTTT. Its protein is CAWSALGGQLNEKLFF.